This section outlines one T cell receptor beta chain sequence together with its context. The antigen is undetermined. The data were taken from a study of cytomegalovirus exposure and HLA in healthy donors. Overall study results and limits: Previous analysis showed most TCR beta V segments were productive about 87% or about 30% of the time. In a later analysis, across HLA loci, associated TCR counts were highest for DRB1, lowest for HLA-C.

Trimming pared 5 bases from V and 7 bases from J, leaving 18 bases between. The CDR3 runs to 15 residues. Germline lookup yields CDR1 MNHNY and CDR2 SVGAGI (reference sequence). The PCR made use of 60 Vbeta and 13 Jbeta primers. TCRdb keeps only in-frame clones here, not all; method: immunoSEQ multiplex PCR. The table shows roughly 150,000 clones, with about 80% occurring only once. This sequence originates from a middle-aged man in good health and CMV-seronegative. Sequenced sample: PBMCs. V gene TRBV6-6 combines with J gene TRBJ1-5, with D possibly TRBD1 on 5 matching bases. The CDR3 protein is CASSPSGHLGQPQHF. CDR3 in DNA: TGTGCCAGCAGTCCGAGTGGACATCTCGGCCAGCCCCAGCATTTT.